This T cell receptor (beta chain) was sequenced in a study of control samples from healthy donors and cancer patients. TCRdb keeps only in-frame clones here, not all; method: immunoSEQ multiplex PCR. Here the sample spans tens of thousands of clones, approximately 89% being singletons. This clone was observed a few times. V lost 6 bases to trimming and J lost 3 bases, with 18 bases between them. Germline CDR1 and CDR2: MNHEY and SMNVEV (reference sequence). The CDR3 covers 16 residues. This sequence was found in a man aged 45-60 years in good health. Material for sequencing was blood. This chain links TRBV27 with TRBJ1-5; possibly TRBD1 for D (6 bases). CDR3 protein: CASSLTWTDFNQPQHF. In DNA, the CDR3 is TGTGCCAGCAGCTTAACCTGGACAGACTTCAATCAGCCCCAGCATTTT.